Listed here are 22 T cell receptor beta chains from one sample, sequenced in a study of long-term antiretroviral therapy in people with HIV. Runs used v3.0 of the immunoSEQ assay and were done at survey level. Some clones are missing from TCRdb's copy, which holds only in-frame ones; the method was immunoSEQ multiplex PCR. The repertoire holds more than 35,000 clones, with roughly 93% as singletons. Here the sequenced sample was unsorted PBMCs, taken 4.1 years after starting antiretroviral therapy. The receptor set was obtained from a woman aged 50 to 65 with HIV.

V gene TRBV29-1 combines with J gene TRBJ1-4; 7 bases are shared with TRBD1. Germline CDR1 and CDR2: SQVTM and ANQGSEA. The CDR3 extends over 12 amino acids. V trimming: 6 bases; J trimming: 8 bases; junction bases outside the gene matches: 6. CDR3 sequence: CSVQIQGEKLFF. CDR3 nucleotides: TGCAGCGTCCAAATACAGGGGGAAAAACTGTTTTTT.

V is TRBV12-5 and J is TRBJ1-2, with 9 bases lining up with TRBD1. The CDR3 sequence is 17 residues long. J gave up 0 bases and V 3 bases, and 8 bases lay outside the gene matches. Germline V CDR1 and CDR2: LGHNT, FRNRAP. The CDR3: CASGFATGGRANYGYTF. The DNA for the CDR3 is TGTGCTAGTGGTTTCGCTACAGGGGGCAGAGCTAACTATGGCTACACCTTC.

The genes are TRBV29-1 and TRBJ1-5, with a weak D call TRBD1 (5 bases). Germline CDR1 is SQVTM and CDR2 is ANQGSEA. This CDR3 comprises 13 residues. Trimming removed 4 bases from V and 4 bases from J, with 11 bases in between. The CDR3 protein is CSVGMAGNQPQHF. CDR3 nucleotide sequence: TGCAGCGTTGGAATGGCAGGGAATCAGCCCCAGCATTTT.

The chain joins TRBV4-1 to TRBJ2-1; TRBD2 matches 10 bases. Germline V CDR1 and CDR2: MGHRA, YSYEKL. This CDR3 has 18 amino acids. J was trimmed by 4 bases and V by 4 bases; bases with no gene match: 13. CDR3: CASSPGELAGEKYNEQFF. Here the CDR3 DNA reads TGCGCCAGCAGCCCAGGGGAGCTAGCGGGGGAGAAGTACAATGAGCAGTTCTTC.

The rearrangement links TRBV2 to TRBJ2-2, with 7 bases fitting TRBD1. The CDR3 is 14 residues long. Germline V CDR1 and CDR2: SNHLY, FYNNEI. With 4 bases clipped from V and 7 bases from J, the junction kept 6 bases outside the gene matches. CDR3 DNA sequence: TGTGCCAGCAGTGTAACAGGGGAGAACGGGGAGCTGTTTTTT. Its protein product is CASSVTGENGELFF.

The CDR3, as DNA: TGTGCCAGCAGCTTATTTACGGATCTAGCCAAAAACATTCAGTACTTC. It encodes CASSLFTDLAKNIQYF. V is TRBV7-2 and J is TRBJ2-4; no clear D gene. This CDR3 comprises 16 residues. The V end lost 2 bases, the J end lost 0 bases, and 11 bases lay between the germline ends. Germline CDR1 and CDR2: SGHTA and FQGNSA.

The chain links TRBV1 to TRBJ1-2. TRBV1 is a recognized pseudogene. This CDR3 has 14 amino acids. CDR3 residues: CTSSQDGGAYGYTF. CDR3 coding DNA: TGCACCAGCAGCCAAGATGGGGGGGCGTATGGCTACACCTTC.

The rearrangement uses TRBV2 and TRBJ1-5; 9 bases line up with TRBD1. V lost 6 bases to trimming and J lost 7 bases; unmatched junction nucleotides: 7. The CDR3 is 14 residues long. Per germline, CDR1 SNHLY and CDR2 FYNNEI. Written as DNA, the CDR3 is TGTGCCAGCAGGGGGACAGGGAAAGGGCAGCCCCAGCATTTT. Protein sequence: CASRGTGKGQPQHF.

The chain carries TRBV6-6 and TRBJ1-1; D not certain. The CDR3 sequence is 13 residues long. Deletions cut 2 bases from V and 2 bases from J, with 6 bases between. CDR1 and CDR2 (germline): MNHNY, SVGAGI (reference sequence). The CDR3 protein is CASSYALNTEAFF. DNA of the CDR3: TGTGCCAGCAGTTACGCTCTTAACACTGAAGCTTTCTTT.

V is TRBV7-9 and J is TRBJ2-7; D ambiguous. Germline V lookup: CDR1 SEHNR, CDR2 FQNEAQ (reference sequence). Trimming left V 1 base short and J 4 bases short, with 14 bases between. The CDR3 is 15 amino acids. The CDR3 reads CASSLGGQFFYEQYF. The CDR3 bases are TGTGCCAGCAGCTTAGGTGGCCAGTTTTTTTACGAGCAGTACTTC. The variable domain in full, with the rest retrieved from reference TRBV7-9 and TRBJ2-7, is DTGVSQNPRHKITKRGQNVTFRCDPISEHNRLYWYRQTLGQGPEFLTYFQNEAQLEKSRLLSDRFSAERPKGSFSTLEIQRTEQGDSAMYLCASSLGGQFFYEQYFGPGTRLTVT.

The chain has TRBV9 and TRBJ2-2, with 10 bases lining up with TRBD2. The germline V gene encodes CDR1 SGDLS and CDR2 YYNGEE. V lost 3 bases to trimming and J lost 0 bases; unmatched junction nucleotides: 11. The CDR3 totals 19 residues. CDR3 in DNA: TGTGCCAGCAGCGCAAGTCTAGCGGGGGCCTACTCGAACACCGGGGAGCTGTTTTTT. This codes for CASSASLAGAYSNTGELFF.

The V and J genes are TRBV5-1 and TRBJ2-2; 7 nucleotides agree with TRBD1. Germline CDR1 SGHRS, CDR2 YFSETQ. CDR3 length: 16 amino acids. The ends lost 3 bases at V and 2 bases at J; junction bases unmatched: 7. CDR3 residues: CASSSTGQPNTGELFF. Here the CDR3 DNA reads TGCGCCAGCAGCTCAACGGGACAGCCCAACACCGGGGAGCTGTTTTTT.

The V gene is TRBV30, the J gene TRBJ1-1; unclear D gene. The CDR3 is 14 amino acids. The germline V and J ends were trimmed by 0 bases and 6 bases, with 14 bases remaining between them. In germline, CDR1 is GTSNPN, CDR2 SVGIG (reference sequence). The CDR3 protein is CAWSVSGLVAEAFF. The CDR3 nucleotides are TGTGCCTGGAGTGTATCTGGGCTAGTCGCTGAAGCTTTCTTT.

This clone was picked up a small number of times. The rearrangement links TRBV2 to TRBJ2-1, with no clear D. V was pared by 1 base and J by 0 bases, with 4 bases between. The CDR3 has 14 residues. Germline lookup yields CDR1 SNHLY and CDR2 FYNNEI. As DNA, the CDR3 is TGTGCCAGCAGTGAAGATAGCTCCTACAATGAGCAGTTCTTC. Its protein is CASSEDSSYNEQFF.

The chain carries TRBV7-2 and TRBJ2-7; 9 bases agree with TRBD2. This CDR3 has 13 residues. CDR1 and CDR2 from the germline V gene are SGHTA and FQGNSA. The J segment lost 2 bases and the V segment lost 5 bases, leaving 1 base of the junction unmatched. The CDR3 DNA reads TGTGCCAGCAGCCGGACTAGCGCCTACGAGCAGTACTTC. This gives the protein CASSRTSAYEQYF.

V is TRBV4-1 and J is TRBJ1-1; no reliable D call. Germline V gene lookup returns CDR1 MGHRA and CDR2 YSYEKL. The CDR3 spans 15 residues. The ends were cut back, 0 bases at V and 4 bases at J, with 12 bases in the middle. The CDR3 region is CASSQEERRATEAFF. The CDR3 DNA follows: TGCGCCAGCAGCCAAGAGGAAAGAAGGGCCACTGAAGCTTTCTTT.

CDR3 in amino acids: CASSLTGTNYGYTF. In DNA form, the CDR3 reads TGTGCCAGCAGTTTAACCGGGACAAACTATGGCTACACCTTC. This chain uses TRBV27 with TRBJ1-2; perhaps TRBD1 as D (6 bases). Germline V CDR1 and CDR2: MNHEY, SMNVEV (reference sequence). V lost 2 bases and J 2 bases, leaving 9 bases between the germline ends. The CDR3 sequence is 14 residues long.

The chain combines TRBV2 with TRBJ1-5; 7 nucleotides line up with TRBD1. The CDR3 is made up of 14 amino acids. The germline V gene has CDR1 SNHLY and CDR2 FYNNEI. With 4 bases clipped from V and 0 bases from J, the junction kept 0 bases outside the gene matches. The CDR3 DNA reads TGTGCCAGCAGTGGGACAGGTAGCAATCAGCCCCAGCATTTT. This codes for CASSGTGSNQPQHF. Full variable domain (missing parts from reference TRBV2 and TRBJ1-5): EPEVTQTPSHQVTQMGQEVILRCVPISNHLYFYWYRQILGQKVEFLVSFYNNEISEKSEIFDDQFSVERPDGSNFTLKIRSTKLEDSAMYFCASSGTGSNQPQHFGDGTRLSIL.

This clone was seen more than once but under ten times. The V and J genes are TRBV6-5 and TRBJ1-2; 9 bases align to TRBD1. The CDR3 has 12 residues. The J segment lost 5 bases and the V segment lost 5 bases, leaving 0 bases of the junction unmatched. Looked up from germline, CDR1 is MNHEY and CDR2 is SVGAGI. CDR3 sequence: CASSDRGYGYTF. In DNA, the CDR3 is TGTGCCAGCAGTGACAGGGGGTATGGCTACACCTTC.

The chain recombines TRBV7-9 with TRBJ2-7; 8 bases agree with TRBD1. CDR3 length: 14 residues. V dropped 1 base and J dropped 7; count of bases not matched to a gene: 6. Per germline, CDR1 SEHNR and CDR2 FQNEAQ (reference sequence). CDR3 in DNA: TGTGCCAGCAGCTTAGGGGGACAGGCGGGAGAGCAGTACTTC. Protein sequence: CASSLGGQAGEQYF.

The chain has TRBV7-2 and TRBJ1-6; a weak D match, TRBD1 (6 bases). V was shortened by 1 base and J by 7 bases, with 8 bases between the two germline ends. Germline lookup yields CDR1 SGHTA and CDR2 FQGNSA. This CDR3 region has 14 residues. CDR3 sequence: CASSLVQGNSPLHF. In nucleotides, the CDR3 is TGTGCCAGCAGCTTAGTCCAGGGGAATTCACCCCTCCACTTT.

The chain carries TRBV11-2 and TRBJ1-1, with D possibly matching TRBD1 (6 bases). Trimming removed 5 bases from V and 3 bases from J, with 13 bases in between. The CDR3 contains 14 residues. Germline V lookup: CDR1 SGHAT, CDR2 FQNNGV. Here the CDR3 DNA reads TGTGCCAGCAGCCTACAGGGTAGGGACACTGAAGCTTTCTTT. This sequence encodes CASSLQGRDTEAFF.